A selection of T cell receptor beta chains follows, all from one sample in a study of cytomegalovirus exposure and HLA in healthy donors. Here immunoSEQ multiplex PCR was the method, and the copy in TCRdb shows in-frame clones only, minus some. The repertoire holds 30,000 to 40,000 clones, with roughly 69% as singletons. The specimen was PBMCs. The receptors here all came from a man between 25 and 39 years old in good health and CMV-seronegative. Each CDR3 is given with its conserved first and last residue. Fields, in order: CDR3 protein, CDR3 DNA, clone size, D gene, J gene, V gene. A D gene is named only where the DNA matches it firmly. Clone size is shown for a subset of rows, as once, few, many or a class of expanded clone.

CDR3: CASVAGEAFF
DNA: TGTGCCAGCGTTGCGGGTGAAGCTTTCTTT
size: .
D: .
J: TRBJ1-1
V: TRBV25-1

CDR3: CASSLAVTSTRGSYNEQFF
DNA: TGTGCCAGCAGCTTAGCGGTGACTAGCACGAGGGGCTCCTACAATGAGCAGTTCTTC
size: .
D: TRBD2
J: TRBJ2-1
V: TRBV7-8

CDR3: CASSLAGGNQPQHF
DNA: TGTGCCAGCAGCTTAGCCGGGGGCAATCAGCCCCAGCATTTT
size: .
D: .
J: TRBJ1-5
V: TRBV7-9

CDR3: CASSSSGQGAMGSQYF
DNA: TGTGCCAGCAGTTCCTCGGGACAGGGGGCTATGGGGAGCCAGTACTTC
size: .
D: TRBD1
J: TRBJ2-5
V: TRBV28

CDR3: CASRLGQGVYGYTF
DNA: TGTGCCAGCAGACTGGGACAGGGCGTCTATGGCTACACCTTC
size: .
D: TRBD1
J: TRBJ1-2
V: TRBV6-5

CDR3: CASSHPRSSGANVLTF
DNA: TGCGCCAGCAGTCACCCGCGGAGCTCTGGGGCCAACGTCCTGACTTTC
size: .
D: .
J: TRBJ2-6
V: TRBV23-1

CDR3: CASRQEHYGYTF
DNA: TGTGCCAGCAGACAGGAGCACTATGGCTACACCTTC
size: .
D: .
J: TRBJ1-2
V: TRBV28

CDR3: CASSPGRDNYGYTF
DNA: TGTGCCAGCAGTCCCGGACGGGATAACTATGGCTACACCTTC
size: .
D: .
J: TRBJ1-2
V: TRBV6-1

CDR3: CASSQDSAGDTQYF
DNA: TGCGCCAGCAGCCAAGACAGCGCGGGGGATACGCAGTATTTT
size: .
D: .
J: TRBJ2-3
V: TRBV4-3

CDR3: CASTTGVGTDTQYF
DNA: TGTGCCAGTACCACAGGGGTTGGCACAGATACGCAGTATTTT
size: .
D: TRBD1
J: TRBJ2-3
V: TRBV19

CDR3: CASRGLAVYNEQFF
DNA: TGTGCCAGCAGGGGACTAGCGGTTTACAATGAGCAGTTCTTC
size: .
D: TRBD2
J: TRBJ2-1
V: TRBV2

CDR3: CASSYSGRRYNEQFF
DNA: TGTGCCAGCAGTTACTCAGGTAGGCGGTACAATGAGCAGTTCTTC
size: .
D: .
J: TRBJ2-1
V: TRBV6-5

CDR3: CASSSGQGEDTQYF
DNA: TGTGCCAGCAGCTCCGGACAGGGGGAGGATACGCAGTATTTT
size: .
D: TRBD1
J: TRBJ2-3
V: TRBV11-2

CDR3: CASSSGQGAEAFF
DNA: TGTGCCAGCAGTTCCGGACAGGGAGCTGAAGCTTTCTTT
size: .
D: TRBD1
J: TRBJ1-1
V: TRBV5-4

CDR3: CASRRGLGNTF
DNA: TGTGCCAGTAGGAGGGGACTTGGCAACACCTTC
size: once
D: .
J: TRBJ1-2
V: TRBV19

CDR3: CASSPIWGVYGYTF
DNA: TGTGCCAGCAGTCCAATATGGGGGGTCTATGGCTACACCTTC
size: .
D: .
J: TRBJ1-2
V: TRBV6-5

CDR3: CASSFAANYEQYF
DNA: TGTGCCAGCAGTTTCGCGGCCAACTACGAGCAGTACTTC
size: .
D: .
J: TRBJ2-7
V: TRBV28

CDR3: CASSIVRDREQYF
DNA: TGTGCCAGCAGTATCGTCCGGGATCGCGAGCAGTACTTC
size: .
D: .
J: TRBJ2-7
V: TRBV28

CDR3: CASSLGPGQGYEQYF
DNA: TGTGCCAGCAGCTTAGGACCGGGACAGGGGTACGAGCAGTACTTC
size: .
D: TRBD1
J: TRBJ2-7
V: TRBV11-3

CDR3: CATGRDNEQFF
DNA: TGTGCCACTGGGAGGGACAATGAGCAGTTCTTC
size: few
D: TRBD2
J: TRBJ2-1
V: TRBV6-6

CDR3: CASSYITIGQVLNTEAFF
DNA: TGTGCCAGCAGCTATATAACGATCGGACAGGTTTTGAACACTGAAGCTTTCTTT
size: once
D: TRBD1
J: TRBJ1-1
V: TRBV11-2

CDR3: CASSVAGGETQYF
DNA: TGTGCCAGCAGCGTTGCGGGAGGTGAGACCCAGTACTTC
size: few
D: TRBD2
J: TRBJ2-5
V: TRBV9

CDR3: CSASVETQYF
DNA: TGCAGTGCGAGTGTAGAGACCCAGTACTTC
size: once
D: .
J: TRBJ2-5
V: TRBV20-1

CDR3: CASSGGWGGNTEAFF
DNA: TGTGCCAGCAGTGGCGGATGGGGGGGGAACACTGAAGCTTTCTTT
size: few
D: .
J: TRBJ1-1
V: TRBV6-1

CDR3: CASRGDRAGNQPQHF
DNA: TGTGCCAGCAGAGGCGACAGGGCTGGCAATCAGCCCCAGCATTTT
size: .
D: TRBD1
J: TRBJ1-5
V: TRBV2

CDR3: CSAEPGYGYTF
DNA: TGCAGTGCTGAACCAGGGTATGGCTACACCTTC
size: .
D: .
J: TRBJ1-2
V: TRBV20-1

CDR3: CASSLGQGKRANQPQHF
DNA: TGTGCCAGCAGCTTAGGACAGGGGAAGAGGGCGAATCAGCCCCAGCATTTT
size: .
D: TRBD1
J: TRBJ1-5
V: TRBV7-9

CDR3: CASSQEDRLNTEAFF
DNA: TGCGCCAGCAGCCAAGAGGACAGACTGAACACTGAAGCTTTCTTT
size: medium-sized
D: .
J: TRBJ1-1
V: TRBV4-1

CDR3: CAISDPGQPQETQYF
DNA: TGTGCCATCAGTGACCCGGGACAGCCCCAAGAGACCCAGTACTTC
size: .
D: TRBD1
J: TRBJ2-5
V: TRBV10-3

CDR3: CASSLSGTGHSYEQYF
DNA: TGCGCCAGCAGCTTGTCCGGGACAGGCCACTCCTACGAGCAGTACTTC
size: once
D: TRBD1
J: TRBJ2-7
V: TRBV5-1

CDR3: CSAERRDTIYF
DNA: TGCAGTGCAGAGAGGAGGGACACCATATATTTT
size: .
D: .
J: TRBJ1-3
V: TRBV20-1

CDR3: CASSPTRREGYTF
DNA: TGTGCCAGCTCACCTACCAGACGGGAAGGCTACACCTTC
size: .
D: .
J: TRBJ1-2
V: TRBV18

CDR3: CASSHPLGGSRNTEAFF
DNA: TGCGCCAGCAGCCATCCCCTTGGAGGGTCAAGGAACACTGAAGCTTTCTTT
size: .
D: .
J: TRBJ1-1
V: TRBV4-1

CDR3: CASWSITTGELFF
DNA: TGCGCCAGCTGGAGCATCACCACCGGGGAGCTGTTTTTT
size: .
D: .
J: TRBJ2-2
V: TRBV10-1

CDR3: CASRREPDTGELFF
DNA: TGTGCCAGTAGGAGGGAGCCGGACACCGGGGAGCTGTTTTTT
size: .
D: .
J: TRBJ2-2
V: TRBV19

CDR3: CASSFGRSGNTIYF
DNA: TGTGCCAGCAGCTTTGGCAGGTCTGGAAACACCATATATTTT
size: medium-sized
D: .
J: TRBJ1-3
V: TRBV5-4

CDR3: CASSLWFRENQPQHF
DNA: TGTGCCAGCAGTTTATGGTTCAGGGAAAATCAGCCCCAGCATTTT
size: .
D: .
J: TRBJ1-5
V: TRBV6-1

CDR3: CASSPPLGVAEAFF
DNA: TGTGCCAGCTCACCACCATTAGGGGTTGCTGAAGCTTTCTTT
size: .
D: .
J: TRBJ1-1
V: TRBV18

CDR3: CASSSGAIRQVETQYF
DNA: TGCGCCAGCAGCTCGGGAGCCATTCGACAAGTGGAGACCCAGTACTTC
size: .
D: .
J: TRBJ2-5
V: TRBV5-1

CDR3: CASRGQTQGGYTF
DNA: TGTGCCAGCAGAGGACAGACCCAAGGAGGCTACACCTTC
size: .
D: .
J: TRBJ1-2
V: TRBV6-5

CDR3: CASSFGRNTEAFF
DNA: TGTGCCAGTTCCTTTGGGAGGAACACTGAAGCTTTCTTT
size: .
D: .
J: TRBJ1-1
V: TRBV19

CDR3: CASEDRGREETQYF
DNA: TGTGCCAGCGAAGACAGGGGTCGAGAAGAGACCCAGTACTTC
size: .
D: TRBD1
J: TRBJ2-5
V: TRBV6-5

CDR3: CAWSDPTPDRPRYGYTF
DNA: TGTGCCTGGAGTGACCCAACCCCCGACAGGCCCCGCTATGGCTACACCTTC
size: .
D: .
J: TRBJ1-2
V: TRBV30

CDR3: CASSLDSASYEQYF
DNA: TGTGCCAGCAGCCTGGATAGCGCGTCCTACGAGCAGTACTTC
size: .
D: .
J: TRBJ2-7
V: TRBV5-4

CDR3: CSVLRGRLETQYF
DNA: TGCAGCGTACTCAGGGGGAGACTGGAGACCCAGTACTTC
size: .
D: TRBD1
J: TRBJ2-5
V: TRBV29-1

CDR3: CSVGHRSYEQYF
DNA: TGCAGCGTTGGACACCGCTCCTACGAGCAGTACTTC
size: .
D: .
J: TRBJ2-7
V: TRBV29-1

CDR3: CSAQRASGVGEQYF
DNA: TGCAGCGCCCAAAGAGCCAGCGGGGTTGGCGAGCAGTACTTC
size: .
D: TRBD2
J: TRBJ2-7
V: TRBV29-1

CDR3: CATSRAVTGYNEQFF
DNA: TGTGCCACCAGCAGAGCAGTGACAGGATACAATGAGCAGTTCTTC
size: .
D: .
J: TRBJ2-1
V: TRBV15

CDR3: CASSQDFQGRTDTQYF
DNA: TGCGCCAGCAGCCAAGATTTCCAGGGTCGGACAGATACGCAGTATTTT
size: .
D: .
J: TRBJ2-3
V: TRBV4-1

CDR3: CASSSQGLNRYTF
DNA: TGTGCCAGCAGCTCTCAGGGGTTGAACCGCTACACCTTC
size: .
D: .
J: TRBJ1-2
V: TRBV7-2

CDR3: CASSYSGTSNQPQHF
DNA: TGTGCCAGCAGTTACTCTGGGACAAGCAATCAGCCCCAGCATTTT
size: few
D: .
J: TRBJ1-5
V: TRBV6-5

CDR3: CASSSGQVRTEAFF
DNA: TGCGCCAGCAGCTCGGGACAGGTGAGGACTGAAGCTTTCTTT
size: .
D: TRBD1
J: TRBJ1-1
V: TRBV10-1

CDR3: CASSYRGVNYGYTF
DNA: TGTGCCAGTAGTTACAGGGGGGTAAACTATGGCTACACCTTC
size: .
D: TRBD1
J: TRBJ1-2
V: TRBV19

CDR3: CASSLDSGHSYEQYF
DNA: TGTGCCAGCAGCTTAGATTCAGGTCACTCCTACGAGCAGTACTTC
size: .
D: .
J: TRBJ2-7
V: TRBV11-2